The next 32 T cell receptor beta chains were all read from a single sample in a study of blood T cell repertoires in COVID-19. Produced via immunoSEQ multiplex PCR; TCRdb's table is partial and in-frame only. The data contain roughly 75,000 clones, about 93% of them singletons. Sequencing was done on a sample of peripheral blood. These receptors all stem from a human donor in a cohort sampled during active COVID-19.

The CDR3 DNA reads TGTGTCAGAAGCTTAGACAGGGGGCCGACAGAGACCCAGTACTTC. Encoded protein: CVRSLDRGPTETQYF. V gene TRBV7-5 combines with J gene TRBJ2-5; the D segment call TRBD1 is taken from the table without a DNA check. TRBV7-5 is a listed pseudogene. The length of the CDR3 is 15 residues.

This rearrangement joins TRBV13 to TRBJ1-1, with D possibly TRBD1 on 5 matching bases. CDR1 is PRHDT and CDR2 is FYEKMQ in the germline V gene (reference sequence). This CDR3 has 16 amino acids. The V end lost 0 bases, the J end lost 1 base, and 12 bases lay between the germline ends. The CDR3: CASSLGLRGGNTEAFF. CDR3 DNA sequence: TGTGCCAGCAGCTTAGGCTTGAGGGGAGGGAACACTGAAGCTTTCTTT.

The chain recombines TRBV9 with TRBJ2-5; 12 nucleotides align to TRBD2. The length of the CDR3 is 18 residues. Trimming removed 3 bases from V and 4 bases from J; junction bases left unmatched: 13. Germline V gives CDR1 SGDLS, CDR2 YYNGEE. The CDR3 DNA reads TGTGCCAGCAGCGACTCACTAGCGGGGGGCGCTAGAAGAGAGACCCAGTACTTC. Amino acid sequence: CASSDSLAGGARRETQYF.

This sequence joins TRBV10-3 and TRBJ1-2; possibly TRBD1 for D (5 bases). The CDR3 is 12 amino acids. Trimming left V 6 bases short and J 3 bases short, with 8 bases between. Germline CDR1 and CDR2: ENHRY and SYGVKD. The CDR3 loop reads CAISQGDYGYTF. The CDR3, as DNA: TGTGCCATCAGCCAGGGCGACTATGGCTACACCTTC.

V is TRBV3-1 (or the pseudogene TRBV3-2) and J is TRBJ1-1, with 8 bases that match TRBD1. CDR3 length: 16 amino acids. J lost 3 bases, V lost 1 base, and 7 bases had no gene match. Germline V gene sequence: CDR1 LGHDT, CDR2 YNNKEL (reference sequence). The DNA for the CDR3 is TGTGCCAGCAGCCAAGCTCCGGACAGGGAGGACACTGAAGCTTTCTTT. It encodes CASSQAPDREDTEAFF.

V and J are TRBV28 and TRBJ1-1; D is undetermined. Trimming shortened V by 4 bases and J by 5 bases, and 17 bases separated the two germline ends. CDR1 and CDR2 (germline): MDHEN, SYDVKM. This CDR3 is 15 amino acids long. The CDR3 DNA follows: TGTGCCAGCAGTTCTCATCTATGGATGGAGACTGAAGCTTTCTTT. This encodes CASSSHLWMETEAFF. The full variable domain, with the rest looked up from reference TRBV28 and TRBJ1-1, is DVKVTQSSRYLVKRTGEKVFLECVQDMDHENMFWYRQDPGLGLRLIYFSYDVKMKEKGDIPEGYSVSREKKERFSLILESASTNQTSMYLCASSSHLWMETEAFFGQGTRLTVV.

The V call is TRBV11-2, the J call TRBJ1-1; D is possibly TRBD1 (5 bases). CDR3 length: 15 amino acids. With 0 bases removed from V and 5 bases from J, the gap between germline ends came to 13 bases. Germline lookup yields CDR1 SGHAT and CDR2 FQNNGV. The CDR3 sequence is CASSLDPSHRTEAFF. CDR3 coding DNA: TGTGCCAGCAGCTTAGATCCCTCCCACAGGACTGAAGCTTTCTTT.

The rearrangement links TRBV5-6 to TRBJ2-7, with a possible D match to TRBD2 (6 bases). The CDR3 length is 14 residues. CDR1 SGHDT and CDR2 YYEEEE come from the germline V gene. V was cut by 0 bases and J by 2 bases, with 9 bases left in between. The CDR3 DNA reads as TGTGCCAGCAGCTTGGGGTCGGGGGCCTACGAGCAGTACTTC. Residues: CASSLGSGAYEQYF. The complete variable domain, with remaining parts taken from reference TRBV5-6 and TRBJ2-7, reads DAGVTQSPTHLIKTRGQQVTLRCSPKSGHDTVSWYQQALGQGPQFIFQYYEEEERQRGNFPDRFSGHQFPNYSSELNVNALLLGDSALYLCASSLGSGAYEQYFGPGTRLTVT.

This chain links TRBV2 with TRBJ2-7; 11 bases are a match to TRBD1. The CDR3 spans 16 residues. The ends lost 5 bases at V and 2 bases at J; junction bases unmatched: 8. The germline CDR1 and CDR2 sequences are SNHLY and FYNNEI. CDR3 loop: CASSLVPGQGAYEQYF. The CDR3 coding sequence is TGTGCCAGCAGTCTCGTGCCGGGACAGGGGGCCTACGAGCAGTACTTC.

This chain links TRBV28 with TRBJ2-7, with D possibly being TRBD2 (5 bases). Trimming took off 7 bases at V and 2 bases at J, with 18 bases between the two ends. This CDR3 region has 15 residues. CDR1 is MDHEN, CDR2 SYDVKM, per germline. The CDR3 loop reads CASKPPGMGTYEQYF. CDR3 in DNA: TGTGCCAGCAAACCCCCCGGGATGGGGACCTACGAGCAGTACTTC.

V and J are TRBV11-2 and TRBJ1-1; 7 bases are a match to TRBD1. The CDR3 contains 14 residues. V trimming: 4 bases; J trimming: 7 bases; junction bases outside the gene matches: 9. Germline CDR1 is SGHAT and CDR2 is FQNNGV. The CDR3 reads CASSSSQGWNEAFF. CDR3 bases: TGTGCCAGCAGCTCCTCACAGGGGTGGAATGAAGCTTTCTTT.

This chain links TRBV28 with TRBJ2-5; TRBD1 agrees at 9 bases. The CDR3 runs to 14 residues. CDR1 and CDR2 (germline): MDHEN, SYDVKM. V shed 5 bases and J 4 bases; nucleotides not matched to a gene: 5. The CDR3 coding sequence is TGTGCCAGCAGTACTTACAGGGGGCTAGAGACCCAGTACTTC. Its protein product is CASSTYRGLETQYF.

The chain combines TRBV9 with TRBJ1-2; 9 bases line up with TRBD1. With 3 bases clipped from V and 3 bases from J, the junction kept 6 bases outside the gene matches. Per germline, CDR1 SGDLS and CDR2 YYNGEE. This CDR3 region has 15 residues. CDR3 loop: CASSEGQGQYYGYTF. The CDR3 DNA reads TGTGCCAGCAGCGAAGGACAGGGGCAATACTATGGCTACACCTTC. Supplemented by reference TRBV9 and TRBJ1-2, the full variable domain reads DSGVTQTPKHLITATGQRVTLRCSPRSGDLSVYWYQQSLDQGLQFLIQYYNGEERAKGNILERFSAQQFPDLHSELNLSSLELGDSALYFCASSEGQGQYYGYTFGSGTRLTVV.

The chain uses TRBV6-5 and TRBJ1-1; unclear D gene. V was trimmed by 7 bases and J by 7 bases, leaving 10 bases between them. Germline V gene lookup returns CDR1 MNHEY and CDR2 SVGAGI. CDR3 length: 11 residues. CDR3 nucleotides: TGTGCCAGCACCGGGGTTGATGAAGCTTTCTTT. This gives the protein CASTGVDEAFF.

V usage is TRBV18 and J usage is TRBJ1-3; 10 nucleotides align to TRBD1. The CDR3 length is 16 residues. Looked up from germline, CDR1 is KGHSH and CDR2 is LQKENI. J lost 2 bases, V lost 3 bases, and 4 bases had no gene match. This CDR3 is CASSPLGQGAGNTIYF. CDR3 DNA: TGTGCCAGCTCACCGTTAGGACAGGGGGCTGGAAACACCATATATTTT.

The chain joins TRBV10-1 to TRBJ1-3, with D tentatively TRBD1 (6 bases). V lost 0 bases and J lost 4, with 7 bases in between. CDR3 length equals 14 residues. Germline CDR1 and CDR2: WNHNN and SYGVQD (reference sequence). The chain's CDR3 is CASSESDRGNTIYF. The CDR3 DNA reads as TGCGCCAGCAGTGAGTCGGACAGAGGAAACACCATATATTTT.

V and J are TRBV6-5 and TRBJ2-3; 10 bases map to TRBD2. Germline-derived CDR1 and CDR2 are MNHEY and SVGAGI. The length of the CDR3 is 15 residues. The trim removed 6 bases at V and 1 base at J, leaving 4 bases unmatched. CDR3 in DNA: TGTGCCAGCAGCATAGCGGGGGGTGGCACAGATACGCAGTATTTT. Amino acid sequence: CASSIAGGGTDTQYF.

The chain is built from TRBV15 and TRBJ2-5, with TRBD2 matching over 14 bases. The CDR3 is made up of 15 amino acids. V trimming: 5 bases; J trimming: 2 bases; junction bases outside the gene matches: 1. Germline V gene lookup returns CDR1 LNHNV and CDR2 YYDKDF (reference sequence). Written as DNA, the CDR3 is TGTGCCACCAGCTGGACTAGCGGGGGGCAAGAGACCCAGTACTTC. Amino acid sequence: CATSWTSGGQETQYF.

The chain employs TRBV12-3 or TRBV12-4 and TRBJ2-1; D is unresolved. The CDR3 covers 13 residues. Between the trimmed V and J ends, which lost 4 bases and 5 bases, there was a span of 9 bases. CDR3 amino acids: CASSSPVNNEQFF. As DNA, the CDR3 is TGTGCCAGCAGTTCTCCGGTGAACAATGAGCAGTTCTTC.

The chain joins TRBV7-2 to TRBJ1-2, with D perhaps matching TRBD1 (6 bases). The germline gives CDR1 SGHTA, CDR2 FQGNSA. With 1 base removed from V and 4 bases from J, the gap between germline ends came to 19 bases. The CDR3 contains 17 residues. CDR3 in DNA: TGTGCCAGCAGCTTAGAACAGGGTGGGATGTTCTCCTATGGCTACACCTTC. This sequence encodes CASSLEQGGMFSYGYTF.

The gene calls are TRBV30 and TRBJ1-1, with D possibly matching TRBD1 (6 bases). The CDR3 is 14 amino acids. V lost 5 bases and J lost 2, with 15 bases in between. CDR1 and CDR2 (germline): GTSNPN, SVGIG (reference sequence). The CDR3 region is CAWRATGLNTEAFF. The CDR3 region has the DNA TGTGCCTGGCGAGCCACAGGGTTAAACACTGAAGCTTTCTTT.

The V gene is TRBV11-3, the J gene TRBJ2-3; 8 bases match TRBD1. With 5 bases clipped from V and 6 bases from J, the junction kept 13 bases outside the gene matches. CDR1 is SGHNT and CDR2 is YENEEA in the germline V gene. This CDR3 has 16 amino acids. This CDR3 is CASSPTGQASGDTQYF. The CDR3 DNA is TGTGCCAGCAGCCCGACGGGACAGGCGTCAGGGGATACGCAGTATTTT.

This rearrangement joins TRBV11-3 to TRBJ1-2, with 8 positions matching TRBD1. There are 16 residues in the CDR3. CDR1 SGHNT and CDR2 YENEEA come from the germline V gene. Trimming at V came to 5 bases and at J to 2 bases, leaving 10 bases not matched to a gene. The chain's CDR3 is CASSPRKGTGNYGYTF. Here the CDR3 DNA reads TGTGCCAGCAGCCCCCGTAAGGGGACAGGCAACTATGGCTACACCTTC.

This chain joins TRBV7-2 and TRBJ1-3, with 7 bases fitting TRBD1. Trimming at V came to 3 bases and at J to 0 bases, leaving 8 bases not matched to a gene. Germline CDR1 and CDR2: SGHTA and FQGNSA. The CDR3 spans 17 residues. For the CDR3, the DNA is TGTGCCAGCAGCTTCCATGGGACAGCTGCCTCTGGAAACACCATATATTTT. Protein product: CASSFHGTAASGNTIYF.

The V gene is TRBV28, the J gene TRBJ2-7; D is possibly TRBD2 (6 bases). Germline lookup yields CDR1 MDHEN and CDR2 SYDVKM. The CDR3 covers 12 residues. The V gene lost 2 bases and the J gene lost 10 bases, with 12 bases spanning the gap. The CDR3 DNA sequence: TGTGCCAGCAGTTTACCCCGGGACTTACAGTACTTC. Translation: CASSLPRDLQYF.

This chain uses TRBV3-1 (or the pseudogene TRBV3-2) with TRBJ2-5; D gene ambiguous. V lost 4 bases to trimming and J lost 4 bases, with 10 bases between them. The CDR3 covers 13 residues. CDR1 and CDR2 from the germline V gene are LGHDT and YNNKEL (reference sequence). The CDR3 spells CASSLARGETQYF. The CDR3 DNA reads TGTGCCAGCAGCCTCGCTAGAGGAGAGACCCAGTACTTC.

V usage is TRBV6-5 and J usage is TRBJ2-1; D possibly corresponds to TRBD1 (6 bases). Germline V gene data show CDR1 as MNHEY and CDR2 as SVGAGI. This CDR3 region has 14 residues. The V end lost 6 bases, the J end lost 1 base, and 10 bases lay between the germline ends. CDR3 sequence (DNA): TGTGCCAGCAGGAGACAGGTGTCCTACAATGAGCAGTTCTTC. This sequence encodes CASRRQVSYNEQFF.

This clone was seen a handful of times. Its ends do not fully match the called genes, so a read error is possible. This chain joins TRBV3-1 (or the pseudogene TRBV3-2) and TRBJ2-1; perhaps TRBD1 as D (6 bases). The CDR3 sequence is 13 residues long. From germline, CDR1 is LGHDT and CDR2 YNNKEL (reference sequence). CDR3: CASTQGTRGEQFF. CDR3 DNA sequence: TGTGCCAGCACCCAAGGTACCAGGGGTGAGCAGTTCTTC.

The chain employs TRBV7-8 and TRBJ2-5, with D perhaps TRBD1 (6 bases). Germline lookup yields CDR1 SGHVS and CDR2 FQNEAQ. The CDR3 length is 15 residues. The V gene lost 3 bases and the J gene lost 5 bases, with 16 bases spanning the gap. In DNA, the CDR3 is TGTGCCAGCAGCTTCATGTGGGGGCAGGCGGAGACCCAGTACTTC. It codes for CASSFMWGQAETQYF.

V is TRBV30 and J is TRBJ2-3; TRBD2 matches at 9 bases. Per germline, CDR1 GTSNPN and CDR2 SVGIG (reference sequence). The CDR3 length is 16 residues. After removal of 3 bases from V and 0 bases from J, the junction contained 7 bases not matched to a gene. The CDR3 DNA follows: TGTGCCTGGAGGTGGGCGGGGGGGACTAGCACAGATACGCAGTATTTT. Its translation is CAWRWAGGTSTDTQYF.

This clone was detected once. The chain is built from TRBV11-2 and TRBJ1-6; D is uncertain. Germline-derived CDR1 and CDR2 are SGHAT and FQNNGV. Trimming left V 8 bases short and J 3 bases short, with 11 bases between. There are 14 residues in the CDR3. CDR3 sequence: CASRLGLYNSPLHF. DNA for the CDR3: TGTGCCAGCCGATTGGGCCTCTATAATTCACCCCTCCACTTT.

The V call is TRBV19, the J call TRBJ2-5; D perhaps matches TRBD2 (5 bases). This CDR3 contains 13 residues. Germline loops: CDR1 LNHDA, CDR2 SQIVND (reference sequence). V gave up 7 bases and J gave up 0 bases, with 9 bases separating them. The DNA of the CDR3 is TGTGCCAGTATAGGCGGGTACCAAGAGACCCAGTACTTC. The encoded protein is CASIGGYQETQYF.